Presented here are 31 T cell receptor beta chains from one specimen sequenced in a study of T-cell reconstitution after alpha-beta-depleted transplantation in children. TCRbeta library preparation incorporated unique molecular identifiers. TCRdb redid the calling of the PCR reads with MiXCR, one entry per CDR3 protein. Of around 600,000 distinct CDR3 sequences listed, around a sixth are singletons. The material was PBMCs from the stem cell graft donor, obtained from the stem cell graft. The source of these receptors is a human donor who donated a stem cell graft to a child with acute myeloid leukemia.

This clonotype was seen ten or more times. This chain joins TRBV20-1 and TRBJ1-1; the D is unclear. CDR1 and CDR2 from the germline V gene are DFQATT and SNEGSKA (reference sequence). V lost 0 bases, J lost 5 bases, and 4 bases lay in between. The CDR3 is 11 residues long. This CDR3 reads CSARDQTEAFF. The CDR3 nucleotides are TGCAGTGCTAGAGATCAGACTGAAGCTTTCTTT.

This clonotype showed up just a few times. The chain links TRBV11-3 to TRBJ1-2; 7 nucleotides match TRBD1. J gave up 4 bases and V 4 bases, and 9 bases lay outside the gene matches. The germline gives CDR1 SGHNT, CDR2 YENEEA. The CDR3 totals 15 residues. CDR3 residues: CASSSGGGASYGYTF. In DNA form, the CDR3 reads TGTGCCAGCAGCTCAGGGGGAGGCGCTTCCTATGGCTACACCTTC.

This clonotype was detected many times. The J gene is TRBJ1-2, the V gene TRBV29-1, with D hard to call. The CDR3 length is 15 residues. The V end was cut by 0 bases, the J end by 4 bases, with 15 bases between. CDR1 SQVTM and CDR2 ANQGSEA come from the germline V gene. The CDR3 nucleotides are TGCAGCGTTGAAGATAGGTGGGAGCCCTCCTATGGCTACACCTTC. Residues: CSVEDRWEPSYGYTF.

As to this clonotype: This could be a read error, since a much larger clone is one nucleotide away. The chain carries TRBV5-4 and TRBJ2-1; 7 nucleotides line up with TRBD2. Germline CDR1 and CDR2: SGHNT and YYREEE (reference sequence). V lost 0 bases and J lost 8; bases outside the gene matches: 8. The CDR3 extends over 15 amino acids. The chain's CDR3 is CASSLEASGMDEQFF. CDR3 nucleotide sequence: TGTGCCAGCAGCTTGGAGGCGAGCGGGATGGATGAGCAGTTCTTC.

This clonotype was observed at least ten times. The chain recombines TRBV20-1 with TRBJ1-2; the D gene is possibly TRBD1 (6 bases). Germline V gene lookup returns CDR1 DFQATT and CDR2 SNEGSKA (reference sequence). V lost 1 base and J 6 bases, leaving 15 bases between the germline ends. CDR3 length: 14 amino acids. The CDR3 loop is CSARVDTGIHGYTF. CDR3 in DNA: TGCAGTGCTAGAGTCGATACAGGGATTCATGGCTACACCTTC.

The chain links TRBV10-2 to TRBJ2-1; 7 bases agree with TRBD1. Germline V CDR1 and CDR2: WSHSY, SAAADI. Germline trimming cut 4 bases from V and 0 bases from J; bases unmatched to any gene: 12. This CDR3 has 18 residues. The CDR3 DNA reads as TGCGCCAGCAGTGTTATCTACAGGGGCTACAGCTCCTACAATGAGCAGTTCTTC. It yields the protein CASSVIYRGYSSYNEQFF.

This clonotype was seen repeatedly, ten times or more. The chain's CDR3 is CSALTVYNEQFF. The CDR3 DNA is TGCAGTGCTTTGACTGTATATAATGAGCAGTTCTTC. This chain uses TRBV20-1 with TRBJ2-1; the D is unclear. The length of the CDR3 is 12 residues. Germline loops: CDR1 DFQATT, CDR2 SNEGSKA (reference sequence). Trimming pared 5 bases from V and 7 bases from J, leaving 12 bases between.

This clonotype was detected only once. The CDR3 coding sequence is TGCGCCAGCAGCTTGGAGGCGACTAGCGGGGACGGGACCCAGTACTTC. Translated, it gives CASSLEATSGDGTQYF. This chain uses TRBV5-1 with TRBJ2-5, with TRBD2 identical over 11 bases. CDR1 SGHRS and CDR2 YFSETQ come from the germline V gene. The CDR3 is 16 amino acids. V shed 0 bases, J shed 7 bases, and the junction held 8 bases outside the gene matches.

This clonotype came up many times. The chain combines TRBV7-2 with TRBJ1-1; 10 positions agree with TRBD1. CDR1 and CDR2 from the germline V gene are SGHTA and FQGNSA. The junction had 8 bases not matched to a gene; V was cut back by 5 bases and J by 2 bases. The CDR3 runs 16 residues. CDR3 nucleotides: TGTGCCAGCAGCGACCCGGGACAGGGGATTAACACTGAAGCTTTCTTT. Translated: CASSDPGQGINTEAFF.

This clonotype was detected many times. The chain joins TRBV20-1 to TRBJ2-5, with 10 bases identical to TRBD1. Per the germline V gene, CDR1 is DFQATT and CDR2 is SNEGSKA (reference sequence). This CDR3 spans 14 amino acids. V was clipped by 5 bases and J by 5 bases; unmatched bases: 8. As DNA, the CDR3 is TGCAGTGCTCGAAGACAGGGGGCGGAGGAGACCCAGTACTTC. Encoded protein: CSARRQGAEETQYF.

This clonotype showed up many times. The genes are TRBV20-1 and TRBJ2-2; TRBD2 might be the D (6 bases). Looked up from germline, CDR1 is DFQATT and CDR2 is SNEGSKA (reference sequence). This CDR3 has 14 amino acids. V lost 1 base and J lost 5, with 11 bases in between. This chain's CDR3 is CSARVAGRTGELFF. CDR3 DNA sequence: TGCAGTGCTAGAGTTGCGGGGCGGACCGGGGAGCTGTTTTTT.

V is TRBV6-1 and J is TRBJ2-5, with TRBD2 matching 12 bases. The trim removed 6 bases at V and 3 bases at J, leaving 8 bases unmatched. The CDR3 extends over 16 amino acids. Germline lookup yields CDR1 MNHNS and CDR2 SASEGT. The CDR3 DNA is TGTGCCAGCAGGAGACTAGCGGGGGCCCGGGAAGAGACCCAGTACTTC. Residues: CASRRLAGAREETQYF.

The chain uses TRBV5-1 and TRBJ2-3; D unresolved. V lost 0 bases to trimming and J lost 3 bases, with 11 bases between them. The CDR3 has 15 amino acids. Per the germline V gene, CDR1 is SGHRS and CDR2 is YFSETQ. Written as DNA, the CDR3 is TGCGCCAGCAGCTTGGTGCCCCACGGGACAGATACGCAGTATTTT. Protein sequence: CASSLVPHGTDTQYF.

To note about this clonotype: A read error is possible here, since a much larger clone lies one base away. The chain carries TRBV6-1 and TRBJ1-5; 8 bases agree with TRBD1. Trimming took 7 bases from V and 5 from J; bases not matched to a gene: 7. This CDR3 is built from 14 residues. Germline V gene data show CDR1 as MNHNS and CDR2 as SASEGT. CDR3 DNA sequence: TGTGCCAGCACCGTTCAGGGGGCTGATCAGCCCCAGCATTTT. Translated, it gives CASTVQGADQPQHF.

J is TRBJ2-3 and V is TRBV12-5; the match to TRBD2 covers 9 bases. Per germline, CDR1 LGHNT and CDR2 FRNRAP. CDR3 length: 16 residues. V gave up 6 bases and J gave up 5 bases; unmatched junction bases: 12. The CDR3: CASGSIGGGAQDTQYF. The CDR3 DNA reads as TGTGCTAGTGGCTCTATAGGCGGGGGGGCCCAAGATACGCAGTATTTT.

This clonotype was observed at least ten times. V gene TRBV27 combines with J gene TRBJ2-3, with D perhaps TRBD2 (6 bases). With 0 bases removed from V and 1 base from J, the gap between germline ends came to 8 bases. CDR1 MNHEY and CDR2 SMNVEV come from the germline V gene (reference sequence). The CDR3 has 15 amino acids. In DNA, the CDR3 is TGTGCCAGCAGTTTATCGGGGACTGGCACAGATACGCAGTATTTT. Translation gives CASSLSGTGTDTQYF.

This clonotype was seen many times. The CDR3 here is CAISELGFSQETQYF. The CDR3 DNA reads as TGTGCCATCAGTGAGCTTGGGTTCTCCCAAGAGACCCAGTACTTC. This chain links TRBV10-3 with TRBJ2-5; D gene uncertain. Trimming cost V 2 bases and J 1 base, with 11 bases left between them. This CDR3 comprises 15 residues. Germline V gene lookup returns CDR1 ENHRY and CDR2 SYGVKD.

The chain has TRBV11-3 and TRBJ2-7; D is unresolved. The germline CDR1 and CDR2 sequences are SGHNT and YENEEA. Trimming stripped 4 bases from V and 2 bases from J, with 12 bases between. This CDR3 spans 14 amino acids. The CDR3 sequence: CASSSAYSTYEQYF. The CDR3, as DNA: TGTGCCAGCAGCTCCGCCTATTCAACCTACGAGCAGTACTTC.

This clonotype showed up just a few times. This chain uses TRBV7-2 with TRBJ2-4; D is perhaps TRBD1 (6 bases). V was trimmed by 6 bases and J by 13 bases, leaving 13 bases between them. Germline V gene data show CDR1 as SGHTA and CDR2 as FQGNSA. This CDR3 comprises 11 residues. The CDR3 loop reads CASSTGLEQYF. The CDR3 DNA follows: TGTGCCAGCAGTACAGGGTTAGAACAGTACTTC.

This clonotype was found a few times. The CDR3, as DNA: TGTGCCAGCAGTTCCCCTACTTCTCAAGGGGTTACGCAGTATTTT. Protein product: CASSSPTSQGVTQYF. The chain links TRBV28 to TRBJ2-3, with D possibly being TRBD1 (5 bases). The CDR3 covers 15 residues. CDR1 is MDHEN and CDR2 is SYDVKM in the germline V gene. Trimming stripped 4 bases from V and 8 bases from J, with 19 bases between.

The chain is built from TRBV11-2 and TRBJ2-4, with TRBD2 matching 13 bases. The germline CDR1 and CDR2 sequences are SGHAT and FQNNGV. The CDR3 is 18 residues long. With V trimmed by 6 bases and J by 0 bases, 8 bases remained unmatched. Here the CDR3 reads CASRVGLAGEGAKNIQYF. CDR3 sequence (DNA): TGTGCCAGCAGGGTTGGACTAGCGGGGGAAGGAGCCAAAAACATTCAGTACTTC.

V gene TRBV20-1 combines with J gene TRBJ2-7; D remains unclear. This CDR3 spans 15 amino acids. CDR1 is DFQATT and CDR2 is SNEGSKA in the germline V gene (reference sequence). The germline V and J ends were trimmed by 0 bases and 1 base, with 13 bases remaining between them. The CDR3 DNA reads as TGCAGTGCTAGAGACGCAAACTCCGCGTCCTACGAGCAGTACTTC. Amino acid sequence: CSARDANSASYEQYF.

Of note for this clonotype: A much larger clone lies one base from this, so it may be a read error. J is TRBJ2-1 and V is TRBV12-3 or TRBV12-4; D remains unclear. The CDR3 sequence is 14 residues long. Trimming left V 5 bases short and J 8 bases short, with 16 bases between. The CDR3 bases are TGTGCCAGCAGTCCCACCTGGCGTGGGGATGAGCAGTTCTTC. This codes for CASSPTWRGDEQFF.

This clonotype was seen many times. This chain joins TRBV29-1 and TRBJ1-1; no clear D. There are 13 residues in the CDR3. CDR1 is SQVTM and CDR2 is ANQGSEA in the germline V gene. Trimming pared 4 bases from V and 5 bases from J, leaving 14 bases between. CDR3 residues: CSVVPMPGTEAFF. The CDR3 bases are TGCAGCGTTGTTCCCATGCCGGGGACTGAAGCTTTCTTT. Together with reference TRBV29-1 and TRBJ1-1, the CDR3 gives the full variable domain: SAVISQKPSRDICQRGTSLTIQCQVDSQVTMMFWYRQQPGQSLTLIATANQGSEATYESGFVIDKFPISRPNLTFSTLTVSNMSPEDSSIYLCSVVPMPGTEAFFGQGTRLTVV.

CDR3 nucleotides: TGCAGCCTTCGTGCTAGCGGCACAGATACGCAGTATTTT. It translates to CSLRASGTDTQYF. The V gene is TRBV29-1, the J gene TRBJ2-3; D might be TRBD2 (6 bases). The CDR3 sequence is 13 residues long. Germline V gene sequence: CDR1 SQVTM, CDR2 ANQGSEA. The V gene lost 8 bases and the J gene lost 1 base, with 13 bases spanning the gap.

For this clonotype: This may come from a read error, since a much larger clone is one base off. Written as DNA, the CDR3 is TGCGCCAGCGGCTTCCTGACAGGCTCCAATTCACCCCTCCACTTT. Its translation is CASGFLTGSNSPLHF. The V gene is TRBV5-1, the J gene TRBJ1-6, with D possibly matching TRBD1 (6 bases). The germline V gene encodes CDR1 SGHRS and CDR2 YFSETQ. The CDR3 consists of 15 residues.

This clonotype has ten or more counts. J is TRBJ1-1 and V is TRBV6-5; perhaps TRBD1 as D (6 bases). CDR1 is MNHEY, CDR2 SVGAGI, per germline. CDR3 length: 15 amino acids. Between the trimmed V and J ends, which lost 2 bases and 1 base, there was a span of 11 bases. Here the CDR3 reads CASSYGGAGNTEAFF. The CDR3 DNA sequence: TGTGCCAGCAGTTACGGGGGGGCCGGGAACACTGAAGCTTTCTTT.

The chain links TRBV18 to TRBJ2-7, with a possible D match to TRBD2 (6 bases). Per the germline V gene, CDR1 is KGHSH and CDR2 is LQKENI. The CDR3 has 15 residues. Trimming left V 5 bases short and J 5 bases short, with 19 bases between. CDR3 loop: CASSATRQAKHEQYF. CDR3 nucleotides: TGTGCCAGCTCAGCGACTAGGCAGGCCAAGCACGAGCAGTACTTC.

This clonotype came up many times. The chain recombines TRBV20-1 with TRBJ1-4, with 10 bases lining up with TRBD1. CDR3 size: 14 residues. Trimming cost V 6 bases and J 6 bases; bases outside gene matches: 7. The V gene's germline CDR1 is DFQATT and CDR2 SNEGSKA (reference sequence). The CDR3 loop reads CSAGDRGGYEKLFF. DNA for the CDR3: TGCAGTGCGGGGGACAGGGGCGGGTATGAAAAACTGTTTTTT.

This clonotype was counted at least ten times. This chain joins TRBV24-1 and TRBJ1-5, with 7 bases lining up with TRBD1. This CDR3 has 12 amino acids. Germline CDR1 reads KGHDR; CDR2 reads SFDVKD. With V trimmed by 0 bases and J by 11 bases, 0 bases remained unmatched. The CDR3 coding sequence is TGTGCCACCAGTGATTTGCAGGGGGCCCAGCATTTT. It translates to CATSDLQGAQHF.

The chain uses TRBV4-3 and TRBJ1-6; D ambiguous. Trimming left V 0 bases short and J 4 bases short, with 10 bases between. The CDR3 is 16 amino acids. CDR1 and CDR2 from the germline V gene are LGHNA and YSLEER. CDR3 region: CASSQDLRDYNSPLHF. CDR3 DNA: TGCGCCAGCAGCCAAGATCTTAGGGATTATAATTCACCCCTCCACTTT.